This entry lists 11 T cell receptor beta chains sequenced from one sample in a study of T cells in Graves' hyperthyroidism and ophthalmopathy. RNA transcripts served as the template for amplifying TCR beta CDR3 regions. With the HTBI primer set, the TCR CDR3 went through a first round of RT-PCR. TCRdb called the multiplex PCR reads again in MiXCR, with one record for every CDR3 protein. Found here are roughly 200,000 distinct CDR3 sequences, around 17% of them singletons; the top ten hold roughly 49%. Sample: blood. These receptors came from a woman in her 50s with Graves' hyperthyroidism.

The sample holds many counts of this clonotype. Here the CDR3 reads CASSSSLSGLGTEAFF. Written as DNA, the CDR3 is TGTGCCAGCAGCTCCTCCCTCTCGGGCCTGGGCACTGAAGCTTTCTTT. This sequence joins TRBV7-9 and TRBJ1-1; no clear D. V was trimmed by 4 bases and J by 4 bases, leaving 19 bases between them. This CDR3 contains 16 residues. Germline assignment: CDR1 SEHNR and CDR2 FQNEAQ (reference sequence). The full variable domain, in which reference TRBV7-9 and TRBJ1-1 provide the parts outside the CDR3, is DTGVSQNPRHKITKRGQNVTFRCDPISEHNRLYWYRQTLGQGPEFLTYFQNEAQLEKSRLLSDRFSAERPKGSFSTLEIQRTEQGDSAMYLCASSSSLSGLGTEAFFGQGTRLTVV.

At least ten counts were recorded for this clonotype. The J gene is TRBJ1-5, the V gene TRBV6-1; D gene uncertain. The V gene lost 1 base and the J gene lost 2 bases, with 12 bases spanning the gap. The CDR3 consists of 16 residues. Per the germline V gene, CDR1 is MNHNS and CDR2 is SASEGT. CDR3 bases: TGTGCCAGCAGTGAAGAGGTGGGGTGGGGCAATCAGCCCCAGCATTTT. Translating gives CASSEEVGWGNQPQHF.

This clonotype was picked up a small number of times. The rearrangement uses TRBV30 and TRBJ1-1; TRBD1 matches 10 bases. With 5 bases clipped from V and 4 bases from J, the junction kept 4 bases outside the gene matches. Germline lookup yields CDR1 GTSNPN and CDR2 SVGIG (reference sequence). The CDR3 extends over 13 amino acids. The CDR3, as DNA: TGTGCCTGGGACAGGGGGCGAGGCACTGAAGCTTTCTTT. It is translated as CAWDRGRGTEAFF. Full variable domain (rest looked up from reference TRBV30 and TRBJ1-1): SQTIHQWPATLVQPVGSPLSLECTVEGTSNPNLYWYRQAAGRGLQLLFYSVGIGQISSEVPQNLSASRPQDRQFILSSKKLLLSDSGFYLCAWDRGRGTEAFFGQGTRLTVV.

In the case of this clonotype: A read error is possible here, since a much larger clone lies one base away. The chain links TRBV25-1 to TRBJ2-1; 10 bases line up with TRBD2. Germline CDR1 reads MGHDK; CDR2 reads SYGVNS. CDR3 length: 16 amino acids. J gave up 9 bases and V 4 bases, and 12 bases lay outside the gene matches. The CDR3 coding sequence is TGTGCCAGCAGTGGACTCTCGGCTAGCGGGAGTAGTGAGCAGTTCTTC. Translation gives CASSGLSASGSSEQFF.

This clonotype showed up many times. This chain uses TRBV7-9 with TRBJ1-2; TRBD1 is a possible D gene (5 bases). Per the germline V gene, CDR1 is SEHNR and CDR2 is FQNEAQ (reference sequence). V was pared by 1 base and J by 5 bases, with 11 bases between. This CDR3 is 14 amino acids long. The CDR3 region has the DNA TGTGCCAGCAGCTTAGGGGACGCGGCTTATGGCTACACCTTC. This gives the protein CASSLGDAAYGYTF.

This clonotype was counted only a few times. CDR3 sequence reads: CAGRTASGDTQYF. The CDR3 nucleotides read TGTGCCGGAAGGACCGCGAGCGGGGATACGCAGTATTTT. J is TRBJ2-3 and V is TRBV6-2 or TRBV6-3; possibly TRBD2 for D (6 bases). Germline lookup yields CDR1 MNHEY and CDR2 SVGEGT. The ends were cut back, 11 bases at V and 6 bases at J, with 18 bases in the middle. The length of the CDR3 is 13 residues.

There are many counts of this clonotype. CDR3 loop: CSASDVGKSTDTQYF. Here the CDR3 DNA reads TGCAGTGCTAGTGACGTCGGGAAAAGCACAGATACGCAGTATTTT. The V gene is TRBV20-1, the J gene TRBJ2-3, with a possible D match to TRBD2 (5 bases). V was shortened by 3 bases and J by 0 bases, with 13 bases between the two germline ends. The CDR3 is 15 residues long. Germline CDR1 and CDR2: DFQATT and SNEGSKA (reference sequence).

The J gene is TRBJ2-2, the V gene TRBV5-5; 7 bases map to TRBD1. V was pared by 4 bases and J by 6 bases, with 6 bases of the junction left unmatched. CDR1 is SGHKS, CDR2 YYEKEE, per germline (reference sequence). The CDR3 extends over 14 amino acids. Here the CDR3 reads CASSHRGIPGELFF. DNA for the CDR3: TGTGCCAGCAGCCACAGGGGAATTCCCGGGGAGCTGTTTTTT.

The sample holds a few counts of this clonotype. The chain has TRBV29-1 and TRBJ1-2; D perhaps matches TRBD1 (5 bases). Trimming pared 6 bases from V and 4 bases from J, leaving 9 bases between. CDR1 is SQVTM and CDR2 is ANQGSEA in the germline V gene. This CDR3 is built from 11 residues. The CDR3 reads CSVDTVYGYTF. CDR3 DNA sequence: TGCAGCGTGGACACTGTCTATGGCTACACCTTC.

The chain couples TRBV2 to TRBJ2-7, with 7 bases identical to TRBD2. Germline V CDR1 and CDR2: SNHLY, FYNNEI. CDR3 length: 14 residues. Unmatched junction bases numbered 10, after V lost 7 bases and J lost 4 bases. DNA for the CDR3: TGTGCCAGCAAGCCTTCGATAGCGGGTTACGAGCAGTACTTC. Residues: CASKPSIAGYEQYF.

This clonotype was counted at least ten times. The chain joins TRBV14 to TRBJ2-5, with unresolved D. V was shortened by 4 bases and J by 5 bases, with 8 bases between the two germline ends. The CDR3 loop spans 12 amino acids. CDR1 and CDR2 from the germline V gene are SGHDN and FVKESK. CDR3 protein: CASSLNRETQYF. The DNA for the CDR3 is TGTGCCAGCAGCCTCAACCGGGAGACCCAGTACTTC.